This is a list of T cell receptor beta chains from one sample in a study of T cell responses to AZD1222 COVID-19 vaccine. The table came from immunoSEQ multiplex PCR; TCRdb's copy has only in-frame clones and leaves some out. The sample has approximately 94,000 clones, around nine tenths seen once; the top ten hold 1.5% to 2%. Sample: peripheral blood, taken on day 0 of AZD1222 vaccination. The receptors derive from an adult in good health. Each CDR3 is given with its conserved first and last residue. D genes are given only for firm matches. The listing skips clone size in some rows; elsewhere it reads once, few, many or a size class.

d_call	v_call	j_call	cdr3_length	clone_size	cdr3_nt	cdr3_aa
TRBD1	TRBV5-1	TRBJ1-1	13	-	TGCGCCAGCAGCCTACAGGGGTCCACTGAAGCTTTCTTT	CASSLQGSTEAFF
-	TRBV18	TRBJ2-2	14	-	TGTGCCAGCTCACGGTACTCCGGAGAGGGGGAGCTGTTTTTT	CASSRYSGEGELFF
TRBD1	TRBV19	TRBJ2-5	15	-	TGTGCCAGTAGTGTCGGACAGGGGGTTCAAGAGACCCAGTACTTC	CASSVGQGVQETQYF
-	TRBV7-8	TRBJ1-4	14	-	TGTGCCAGCAGCTTATTGGACAGTCATGAAAAACTGTTTTTT	CASSLLDSHEKLFF
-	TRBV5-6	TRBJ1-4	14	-	TGTGCCAGCAGCTTGGCGGGACATCACGAAAAACTGTTTTTT	CASSLAGHHEKLFF
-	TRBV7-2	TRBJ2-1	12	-	TGTGCCAGCAGCCCCCCCAGGCATGAGCAGTTCTTC	CASSPPRHEQFF
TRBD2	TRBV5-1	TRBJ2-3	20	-	TGCGCCAGCAGCTACGGGACAAGAGGATTTAGCGGGAGGGCCGGAGATACGCAGTATTTT	CASSYGTRGFSGRAGDTQYF
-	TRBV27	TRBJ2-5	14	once	TGTGCCTCCGCCCCCTCAAACTCACAAGAGACCCAGTACTTC	CASAPSNSQETQYF
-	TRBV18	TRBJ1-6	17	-	TGTGCCAGCTCACCCGACCGACAGGTTGGGTTTGGTTCACCCCTCCACTTT	CASSPDRQVGFGSPLHF
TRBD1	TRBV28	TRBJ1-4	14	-	TGTGCCAGCAGTACTGGACAGGGAAGAGAAAAACTGTTTTTT	CASSTGQGREKLFF
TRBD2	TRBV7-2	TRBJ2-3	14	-	TGTGCCAGCACGATAGCGGGAGTTGGTTATACGCAGTATTTT	CASTIAGVGYTQYF
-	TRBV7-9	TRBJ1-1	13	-	TGTGCCAGCAGCTTCCCCCGAGGACAGAAAGCTTTCTTT	CASSFPRGQKAFF
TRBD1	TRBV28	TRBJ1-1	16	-	TGTGCCAGCTGCGCTATGGGTCAGGGGGACAACACTGAAGCTTTCTTT	CASCAMGQGDNTEAFF
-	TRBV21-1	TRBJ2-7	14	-	TGTGCCAGCAGCCTACCGACAGGGGTGGGAGAGCAGTACTTC	CASSLPTGVGEQYF
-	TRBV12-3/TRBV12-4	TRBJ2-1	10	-	TGTGCCAGCGGTTACAATGAGCAGTTCTTC	CASGYNEQFF
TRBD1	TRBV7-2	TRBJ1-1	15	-	TGTGCCAGCAGCTTAGCAGGGGGCCTGAACACTGAAGCTTTCTTT	CASSLAGGLNTEAFF
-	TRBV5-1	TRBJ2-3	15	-	TGCGCCAGCAGCTTAATGATAGCTGGCACAGATACGCAGTATTTT	CASSLMIAGTDTQYF
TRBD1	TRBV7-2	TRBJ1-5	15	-	TGTGCCAGCAGCTCTAGGTCAGGGGGCGGTCAGCCCCAGCATTTT	CASSSRSGGGQPQHF
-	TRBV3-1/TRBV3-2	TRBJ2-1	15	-	TGTGCCAGCAGCCAAGTTGCTAGCTCCTACAATGAGCAGTTCTTC	CASSQVASSYNEQFF
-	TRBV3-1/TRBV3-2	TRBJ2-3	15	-	TGTGCCAGCAGCCCACCGGGACACAAAACAGATACGCAGTATTTT	CASSPPGHKTDTQYF
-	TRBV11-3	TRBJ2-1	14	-	TGTGCCAGCAGCCCCCTGGGGCGCCCCTATGAGCAGTTCTTC	CASSPLGRPYEQFF
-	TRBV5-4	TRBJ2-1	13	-	TGTGCCAGCAGCCCAAATAACTACAATGAGCAGTTCTTC	CASSPNNYNEQFF